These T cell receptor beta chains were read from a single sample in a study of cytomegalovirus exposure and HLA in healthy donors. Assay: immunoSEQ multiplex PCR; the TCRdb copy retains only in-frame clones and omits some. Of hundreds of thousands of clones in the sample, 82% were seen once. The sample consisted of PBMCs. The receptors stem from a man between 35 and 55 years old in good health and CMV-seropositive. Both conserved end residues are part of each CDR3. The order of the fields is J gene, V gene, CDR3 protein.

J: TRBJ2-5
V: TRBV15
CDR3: CATSRDGGAGGQETQYF

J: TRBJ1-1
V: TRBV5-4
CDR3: CASSLIAGGTEAFF

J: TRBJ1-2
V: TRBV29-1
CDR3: CSVDDRGLYGYTF

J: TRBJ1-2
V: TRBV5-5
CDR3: CASNKQTGLGNYGYTF

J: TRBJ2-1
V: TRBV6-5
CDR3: CASSYYGTSEEQFF

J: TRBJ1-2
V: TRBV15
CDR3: CATSSRSGINGYGYTF

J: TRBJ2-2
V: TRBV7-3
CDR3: CASSLGQGDGELFF

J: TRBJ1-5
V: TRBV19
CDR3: CASSIGWGGGNQPQHF

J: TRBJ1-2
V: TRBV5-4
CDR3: CASSPGGGRNYGYTF

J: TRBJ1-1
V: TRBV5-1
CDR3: CASSFEGLATEAFF

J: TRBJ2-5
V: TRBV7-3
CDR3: CASSLDSARGQETQYF

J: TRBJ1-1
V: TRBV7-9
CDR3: CASSLFAGVDTEAFF

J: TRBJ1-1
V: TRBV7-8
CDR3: CASSSGDSMRTAEAFF

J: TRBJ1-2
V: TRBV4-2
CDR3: CASSQDRGSDYGYTF

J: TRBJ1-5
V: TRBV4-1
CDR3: CASSQPYSNQPQHF

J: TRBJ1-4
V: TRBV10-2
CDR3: CASSEQLLREKLFF

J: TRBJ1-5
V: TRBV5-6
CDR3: CASSLRQGDNQPQHF

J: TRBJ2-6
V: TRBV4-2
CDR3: CASSQDSSSGANVLTF

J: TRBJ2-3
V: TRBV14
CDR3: CASSQGASTDTQYF

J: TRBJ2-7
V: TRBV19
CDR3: CASSRTGGYEQYF

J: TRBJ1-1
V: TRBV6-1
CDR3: CASTQGQGSYTEAFF

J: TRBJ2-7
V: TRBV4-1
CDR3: CASSQIRGLEQYF

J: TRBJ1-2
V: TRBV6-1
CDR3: CASSKTGGSYGYTF

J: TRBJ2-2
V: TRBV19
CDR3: CASSIQAGDGELFF

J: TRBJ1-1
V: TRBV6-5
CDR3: CASSAKNTEAFF

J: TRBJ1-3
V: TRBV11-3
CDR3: CASSSGQGAGNTIYF

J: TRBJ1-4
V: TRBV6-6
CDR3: CASSSDRVEKLFF

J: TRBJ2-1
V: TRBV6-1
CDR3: CASSDRTGQTYNEQFF

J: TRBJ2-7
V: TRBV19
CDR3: CASNPGITYEQYF

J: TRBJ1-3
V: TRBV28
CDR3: CASSPPNRGSGNTIYF

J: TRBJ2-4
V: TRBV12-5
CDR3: CASGLGPGGNIQYF

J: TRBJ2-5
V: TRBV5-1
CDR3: CASNSGQGEETQYF

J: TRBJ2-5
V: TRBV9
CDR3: CASSVAGGGFGETQYF

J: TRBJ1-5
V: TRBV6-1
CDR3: CASSEGTGVRSNQPQHF

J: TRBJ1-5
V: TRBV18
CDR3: CASSPPDRPGQPQHF

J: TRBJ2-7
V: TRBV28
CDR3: CASSLTTQYEQYF

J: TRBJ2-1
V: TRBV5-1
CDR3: CASSLGGDEQFF

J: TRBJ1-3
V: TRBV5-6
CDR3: CASRLTGESSGNTIYF

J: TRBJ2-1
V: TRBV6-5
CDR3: CASSTGLDNEQFF

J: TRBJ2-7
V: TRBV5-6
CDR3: CASSLDSNEQYF

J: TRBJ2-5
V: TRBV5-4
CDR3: CASSSRETQYF

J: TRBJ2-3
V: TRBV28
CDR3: CASSQTSGSALGTDTQYF

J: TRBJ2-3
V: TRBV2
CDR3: CASSEVPAGGLGHTDTQYF

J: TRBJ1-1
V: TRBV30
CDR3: CAWSWGDTEAFF

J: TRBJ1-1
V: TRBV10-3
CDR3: CAISEPDRYSEAFF

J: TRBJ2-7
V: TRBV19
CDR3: CASSIRLAGLLEQYF

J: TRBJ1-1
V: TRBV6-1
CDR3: CASKGGGRTEAFF

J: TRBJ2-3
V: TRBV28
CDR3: CASSFLAGGPSDTQYF

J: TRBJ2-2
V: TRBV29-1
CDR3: CSVTLEAGELFF

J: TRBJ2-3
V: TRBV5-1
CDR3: CASSRGTSGRAITDTQYF

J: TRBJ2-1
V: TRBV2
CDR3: CAGWLRERDYNEQFF

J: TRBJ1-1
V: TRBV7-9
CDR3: CASSRSDFEAFF

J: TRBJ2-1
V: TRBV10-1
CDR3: CASSETGAYNEQFF

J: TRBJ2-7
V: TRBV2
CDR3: CASSERAGQGAYEQYF

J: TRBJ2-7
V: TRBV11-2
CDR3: CASSQDFRSSYEQYF